Each of the 31 T cell receptor beta chains below was sequenced from the same sample in a study of blood T cells in healthy people across ages. Primers used in a second PCR of about 6 to 11 cycles were a sample-barcoded 5' primer and a J-beta primer mix. Each CDR3 protein gets one entry after TCRdb re-called the 5' RACE reads with MiXCR. The repertoire holds more than 700,000 distinct CDR3 sequences, with about 53% as singletons. Sequenced input: blood. These receptors were taken from an elderly man in good health.

This chain connects TRBV29-1 to TRBJ2-2, with a weak D call TRBD2 (6 bases). Looked up from germline, CDR1 is SQVTM and CDR2 is ANQGSEA. V lost 7 bases and J 2 bases, leaving 14 bases between the germline ends. The CDR3 is 14 residues long. DNA for the CDR3: TGCAGCGCCATGGGACTCCTTAACACCGGGGAGCTGTTTTTT. It codes for CSAMGLLNTGELFF.

This clonotype was counted a few times. This sequence joins TRBV7-2 and TRBJ1-6; the match to TRBD1 covers 8 bases. With 4 bases clipped from V and 10 bases from J, the junction kept 3 bases outside the gene matches. Germline V gives CDR1 SGHTA, CDR2 FQGNSA. The CDR3 is 13 residues long. CDR3 nucleotides: TGTGCCAGCAGCTCAGGGGGCTCCTCACCCCTCCACTTT. It yields the protein CASSSGGSSPLHF.

As for this clonotype: This may arise from a read error, as a much more abundant clone is one base away. This rearrangement joins TRBV20-1 to TRBJ2-1; D may be TRBD1 or TRBD2 (5 bases each). The DNA matches TRBJ2-7 better at its end, which makes the J call doubtful. The CDR3 has 14 residues. Germline V gene data show CDR1 as DFQATT and CDR2 as SNEGSKA (reference sequence). CDR3 bases: TGCAGTGCTGAGGGCCCTCTCAAGGGGAATGAGCAGTACTTC. Translating gives CSAEGPLKGNEQYF.

J is TRBJ2-5 and V is TRBV5-1; TRBD1 aligns across 11 bases. V lost 3 bases, J lost 11 bases, and 9 bases stayed unmatched. Germline loops: CDR1 SGHRS, CDR2 YFSETQ. This CDR3 is 14 amino acids long. CDR3 sequence reads: CASSSPGTGGAQYF. The CDR3 DNA sequence: TGCGCCAGCAGCTCTCCCGGGACAGGGGGTGCGCAGTACTTC.

V usage is TRBV6-6 and J usage is TRBJ2-5, with a tentative D call TRBD1 (5 bases). Trimming left V 3 bases short and J 1 base short, with 12 bases between. Germline loops: CDR1 MNHNY, CDR2 SVGAGI (reference sequence). The CDR3 length is 15 residues. The CDR3 nucleotides are TGTGCCAGCAGTTATCAGTCGACAGTCCAAGAGACCCAGTACTTC. Encoded protein: CASSYQSTVQETQYF.

This clonotype was counted only a few times. The CDR3: CASSLVGVGSTDTQYF. CDR3 bases: TGCGCCAGCAGCTTGGTAGGGGTTGGGAGCACAGATACGCAGTATTTT. This chain connects TRBV5-1 to TRBJ2-3; D is possibly TRBD1 (5 bases). Germline assignment: CDR1 SGHRS and CDR2 YFSETQ. The CDR3 contains 16 residues. Trimming stripped 0 bases from V and 0 bases from J, with 11 bases between.

Comment on this clonotype: Without the conserved terminal phenylalanine or tryptophan, this CDR3 likely stems from a read error. V is TRBV29-1 and J is TRBJ2-7; D is undetermined. The germline V gene has CDR1 SQVTM and CDR2 ANQGSEA. V was clipped by 6 bases and J by 0 bases, with 12 bases between them. The CDR3 covers 13 residues. The DNA for the CDR3 is TGCAGCGTCGCCGAGACTTTCTCCTACGAGCAGTACTTA. It encodes CSVAETFSYEQYL.

The gene calls are TRBV25-1 and TRBJ2-7; D is possibly TRBD1 or TRBD2 (6 bases each). Germline V gives CDR1 MGHDK, CDR2 SYGVNS. The CDR3 is 15 amino acids. V was pared by 4 bases and J by 3 bases, with 16 bases between. CDR3 bases: TGTGCCAGCAGTGGTACGTTAGGGGGGCTCTACGAGCAGTACTTC. As protein: CASSGTLGGLYEQYF.

The table lists this clonotype with a count of one. The chain employs TRBV2 and TRBJ1-2; D is unclear. The CDR3 is 16 residues long. Trimming removed 3 bases from V and 4 bases from J, with 18 bases in between. The V gene's germline CDR1 is SNHLY and CDR2 FYNNEI. The CDR3 region is CASSDLDSRGAYGYTF. The CDR3 DNA reads TGTGCCAGCAGTGATCTAGATTCACGGGGAGCCTATGGCTACACCTTC.

There are a few counts of this clonotype. The gene calls are TRBV20-1 and TRBJ2-7, with D unresolved. Germline CDR1 reads DFQATT; CDR2 reads SNEGSKA (reference sequence). Trimming removed 3 bases at V and 2 bases at J, with 8 bases between. This CDR3 has 12 amino acids. The CDR3 DNA is TGCAGTGCTAGGGTCCTGGCCTACGAGCAGTACTTC. Encoded protein: CSARVLAYEQYF.

V is TRBV27 and J is TRBJ1-2; 9 nucleotides agree with TRBD1. CDR1 is MNHEY, CDR2 SMNVEV, per germline (reference sequence). Trimming at V came to 3 bases and at J to 7 bases, leaving 9 bases not matched to a gene. There are 15 residues in the CDR3. CDR3 residues: CASSFIGQGLAGYTF. The DNA for the CDR3 is TGTGCCAGCAGTTTTATTGGACAGGGGCTCGCTGGCTACACCTTC.

This chain links TRBV15 with TRBJ2-7; D remains unclear. Trimming took 4 bases from V and 2 from J, leaving 12 bases between them. The germline gives CDR1 LNHNV, CDR2 YYDKDF (reference sequence). This CDR3 is 14 amino acids long. CDR3 sequence: CATSTTPGPYEQYF. The CDR3 DNA is TGTGCCACCAGCACGACCCCTGGACCCTACGAGCAGTACTTC.

This clonotype was picked up a small number of times. The chain employs TRBV4-1 and TRBJ2-7, with TRBD1 matching over 9 bases. The CDR3 loop spans 15 amino acids. The germline V gene encodes CDR1 MGHRA and CDR2 YSYEKL. The V segment lost 0 bases and the J segment 4 bases; nucleotides outside the gene matches: 4. CDR3 DNA: TGCGCCAGCAGCCAAGATGGGACAGGGTGGTACGAGCAGTACTTC. The encoded protein is CASSQDGTGWYEQYF.

The chain is built from TRBV12-3 or TRBV12-4 and TRBJ2-4; the D is unclear. The J call is doubtful: the DNA matches TRBJ2-7 better. The CDR3 spans 14 residues. CDR3 sequence (DNA): TGTGCCAGCAGTTTTGGCGACAAGGGCTACGAGCAGTACTTC. Translating gives CASSFGDKGYEQYF.

DNA for the CDR3: TGTGCCAGCAGCTTAGGGGCTGGCCACAGATACGCGTATTTT. Translation gives CASSLGAGHRYAYF. The chain uses TRBV7-2 and TRBJ2-3, with D unresolved. Germline lookup yields CDR1 SGHTA and CDR2 FQGNSA. The CDR3 sequence is 14 residues long. V lost 1 base, J lost 14 bases, and 19 bases lay in between.

The chain recombines TRBV24-1 with TRBJ2-7; TRBD1 aligns across 7 bases. This CDR3 has 13 amino acids. V shed 4 bases, J shed 4 bases, and the junction held 3 bases outside the gene matches. The germline gives CDR1 KGHDR, CDR2 SFDVKD. The CDR3 nucleotides read TGTGCCACCAGTGAGCGACAGGGTTACGAGCAGTACTTC. It is translated as CATSERQGYEQYF.

J is TRBJ2-2 and V is TRBV7-2, with 11 bases identical to TRBD2. V dropped 5 bases and J dropped 0; count of bases not matched to a gene: 8. Germline CDR1 and CDR2: SGHTA and FQGNSA. The CDR3 has 18 residues. DNA of the CDR3: TGTGCCAGCAGCCGGGTAGGGACTAGCGGACCGAACACCGGGGAGCTGTTTTTT. Protein product: CASSRVGTSGPNTGELFF.

The chain recombines TRBV29-1 with TRBJ2-4; 8 nucleotides agree with TRBD2. The J call may not be correct, given that the DNA end is closer to TRBJ2-7. Germline loops: CDR1 SQVTM, CDR2 ANQGSEA. The CDR3 is 14 residues long. The CDR3 protein is CSVGGRMGINEQYF. The CDR3 DNA follows: TGCAGCGTCGGCGGGAGGATGGGGATCAACGAGCAGTACTTC.

CDR3 nucleotide sequence: TGCAGCGTTGCCCCTCCCTCGACAGGGGACGGAGAGACCCAGTACTTC. The encoded protein is CSVAPPSTGDGETQYF. The chain joins TRBV29-1 to TRBJ2-5; 8 bases are shared with TRBD1. The V gene's germline CDR1 is SQVTM and CDR2 ANQGSEA. J was trimmed by 4 bases and V by 4 bases; bases with no gene match: 14. The CDR3 is 16 residues long.

The chain combines TRBV7-2 with TRBJ1-2; D remains ambiguous. Germline CDR1 is SGHTA and CDR2 is FQGNSA. The CDR3 length is 14 residues. Trimming shortened V by 4 bases and J by 7 bases, and 16 bases separated the two germline ends. The CDR3 protein is CASSWQLTERGYTF. The CDR3 bases are TGTGCCAGCAGCTGGCAGTTGACGGAGCGTGGCTACACCTTC.

The chain is built from TRBV7-2 and TRBJ2-5; TRBD2 agrees at 8 bases. The DNA end lines up better with TRBJ2-7; the J call may be wrong. Germline V lookup: CDR1 SGHTA, CDR2 FQGNSA. CDR3 size: 15 residues. CDR3 in DNA: TGTGCCAGCAGCCTAACCTTAGCGGGGACCTACGAGCAGTACTTC. It yields the protein CASSLTLAGTYEQYF.

This clonotype was counted only a few times. This chain joins TRBV20-1 and TRBJ2-5; TRBD2 matches at 10 bases. V gave up 3 bases and J gave up 2 bases; unmatched junction bases: 6. There are 15 residues in the CDR3. Germline-derived CDR1 and CDR2 are DFQATT and SNEGSKA (reference sequence). The CDR3 is CSARELAGYQETQYF. The DNA for the CDR3 is TGCAGTGCTAGGGAACTAGCGGGATATCAAGAGACCCAGTACTTC.

The J gene is TRBJ2-7, the V gene TRBV28; 11 positions agree with TRBD2. The CDR3 length is 15 residues. Trimming removed 8 bases from V and 4 bases from J; junction bases left unmatched: 10. The germline V gene has CDR1 MDHEN and CDR2 SYDVKM. The DNA of the CDR3 is TGTGCCAGCGGTCCTCTAGCGGGAGGTCGGTACGAGCAGTACTTC. Its protein product is CASGPLAGGRYEQYF.

This sequence joins TRBV6-1 and TRBJ1-5, with TRBD1 matching over 7 bases. The CDR3 totals 14 residues. V lost 6 bases and J lost 6; bases outside the gene matches: 8. Germline-derived CDR1 and CDR2 are MNHNS and SASEGT. Written as DNA, the CDR3 is TGTGCCAGCAGGGAACGGACAGGCGGTCAGCCCCAGCATTTT. Its protein product is CASRERTGGQPQHF.

CDR3 sequence reads: CASSLIAPGGTDTQYF. CDR3 nucleotides: TGTGCCAGCAGCTTAATCGCCCCGGGGGGCACAGATACGCAGTATTTT. This rearrangement joins TRBV11-2 to TRBJ2-3; D is perhaps TRBD2 (6 bases). Trimming took off 2 bases at V and 1 base at J, with 13 bases between the two ends. Germline CDR1 and CDR2: SGHAT and FQNNGV. This CDR3 is built from 16 residues.

The V and J genes are TRBV2 and TRBJ1-4, with D possibly TRBD1 on 5 matching bases. Germline-derived CDR1 and CDR2 are SNHLY and FYNNEI. The CDR3 consists of 14 residues. The V and J ends lost 5 bases and 8 bases respectively, with 15 bases between them. DNA for the CDR3: TGTGCCAGCAGTACAGAGGGACCTCGGGAAAAACTGTTTTTT. Its translation is CASSTEGPREKLFF.

This clonotype has only a few counts. The rearrangement links TRBV7-3 to TRBJ1-2; TRBD1 is a possible D gene (6 bases). Germline V lookup: CDR1 SGHTA, CDR2 FQGTGA. The CDR3 is 13 amino acids. The V end lost 1 base, the J end lost 9 bases, and 12 bases lay between the germline ends. The chain's CDR3 is CASSLIGGGSYTF. CDR3 nucleotide sequence: TGTGCCAGCAGCTTAATCGGGGGCGGAAGCTACACCTTC. The full variable domain, completed using reference TRBV7-3 and TRBJ1-2, is GAGVSQTPSNKVTEKGKYVELRCDPISGHTALYWYRQSLGQGPEFLIYFQGTGAADDSGLPNDRFFAVRPEGSVSTLKIQRTERGDSAVYLCASSLIGGGSYTFGSGTRLTVV.

The chain recombines TRBV20-1 with TRBJ2-1; tentatively, D is TRBD1 (5 bases). Germline V gene lookup returns CDR1 DFQATT and CDR2 SNEGSKA (reference sequence). The CDR3 is 13 residues long. The germline V and J ends were trimmed by 7 bases and 0 bases, with 10 bases remaining between them. The CDR3 protein is CSVSRDSYNEQFF. The CDR3 region has the DNA TGCAGTGTTTCCAGGGACTCCTACAATGAGCAGTTCTTC.

A few counts support this clonotype. The genes are TRBV7-6 and TRBJ2-7, with TRBD2 identical over 7 bases. The germline CDR1 and CDR2 sequences are SGHVS and FNYEAQ. J gave up 6 bases and V 3 bases, and 11 bases lay outside the gene matches. This CDR3 region has 15 residues. For the CDR3, the DNA is TGTGCCAGCAGCTTCCGCGTCGGGGAGGGATTCGAGCAGTACTTC. Translation: CASSFRVGEGFEQYF.

The J gene is TRBJ2-1, the V gene TRBV10-3; TRBD2 matches 7 bases. The J call may be mistaken, given a closer DNA end match to TRBJ2-7. Per germline, CDR1 ENHRY and CDR2 SYGVKD. The CDR3 covers 16 residues. The CDR3 DNA reads as TGTGCCATCCGGAATACTAGCGAGAGCTCCTACAATGAGCAGTACTTC. Residues: CAIRNTSESSYNEQYF.

As DNA, the CDR3 is TGCAGCGTTTTCTCAGGACAGACCCTGAACACTGAAGCTTTCTTT. This codes for CSVFSGQTLNTEAFF. V is TRBV29-1 and J is TRBJ1-1; D possibly corresponds to TRBD1 (6 bases). The CDR3 is 15 amino acids. CDR1 is SQVTM and CDR2 is ANQGSEA in the germline V gene. Trimming took 5 bases from V and 0 from J, leaving 16 bases between them. Full variable domain (outside the CDR3, taken from reference TRBV29-1 and TRBJ1-1): SAVISQKPSRDICQRGTSLTIQCQVDSQVTMMFWYRQQPGQSLTLIATANQGSEATYESGFVIDKFPISRPNLTFSTLTVSNMSPEDSSIYLCSVFSGQTLNTEAFFGQGTRLTVV.